Listed below are T cell receptor beta chains from one sample, sequenced in a study of OX40 agonist ivuxolimab in advanced cancers. The repertoire was sequenced with immunoSEQ multiplex PCR; TCRdb's copy has only in-frame clones and lacks some. The sample holds 60,000 to 100,000 clones, around 93% seen once. The starting material was CD4+ or CD8+ T cells sorted from blood, obtained in a trial of the OX40 agonist ivuxolimab. The origin of the receptors is an adult with an advanced solid tumor such as melanoma, head and neck, liver or kidney cancer. The CDR3 runs from the conserved cysteine through the conserved F or W. The order of the fields is V gene, D gene, J gene, clone size, CDR3 protein, CDR3 DNA. D genes are given only for firm matches. For some rows the clone size is stated as once, few or many, or as a class when expanded; others skip it.

v_gene: TRBV28
d_gene: TRBD1
j_gene: TRBJ1-2
abundance: once
CDR3aa: CASSYGTAPYGYTF
CDR3nt: TGTGCCAGCAGTTACGGGACAGCACCTTATGGCTACACCTTC

v_gene: TRBV7-2
d_gene: NA
j_gene: TRBJ2-1
abundance: NA
CDR3aa: CASSLGITGLDEQFF
CDR3nt: TGTGCCAGCAGCTTGGGTATCACAGGGCTCGATGAGCAGTTCTTC

v_gene: TRBV19
d_gene: TRBD1
j_gene: TRBJ2-7
abundance: NA
CDR3aa: CASSILPGQGVYEQYF
CDR3nt: TGTGCCAGTAGTATCCTACCGGGACAGGGAGTCTACGAGCAGTACTTC

v_gene: TRBV7-2
d_gene: TRBD1
j_gene: TRBJ1-4
abundance: NA
CDR3aa: CASSQQGAREKLFF
CDR3nt: TGTGCCAGCAGCCAACAGGGGGCGCGTGAAAAACTGTTTTTT

v_gene: TRBV5-1
d_gene: NA
j_gene: TRBJ2-5
abundance: NA
CDR3aa: CASSLEWGPQETQYF
CDR3nt: TGCGCCAGCAGCTTGGAGTGGGGGCCGCAAGAGACCCAGTACTTC

v_gene: TRBV7-3
d_gene: TRBD2
j_gene: TRBJ2-1
abundance: once
CDR3aa: CASSFSGSAYNEQFF
CDR3nt: TGTGCCAGCAGCTTTAGCGGGAGTGCCTACAATGAGCAGTTCTTC

v_gene: TRBV30
d_gene: TRBD2
j_gene: TRBJ2-5
abundance: NA
CDR3aa: CAWDTRWLAGTQYF
CDR3nt: TGTGCCTGGGACACCCGGTGGCTAGCGGGGACCCAGTACTTC

v_gene: TRBV14
d_gene: NA
j_gene: TRBJ2-7
abundance: once
CDR3aa: CASSQDPRGASYEQYF
CDR3nt: TGTGCCAGCAGCCAAGATCCGAGGGGGGCATCCTACGAGCAGTACTTC

v_gene: TRBV6-5
d_gene: NA
j_gene: TRBJ1-3
abundance: NA
CDR3aa: CASSPGIRGNTIYF
CDR3nt: TGTGCCAGCAGTCCAGGGATTCGCGGAAACACCATATATTTT

v_gene: TRBV28
d_gene: TRBD1
j_gene: TRBJ1-2
abundance: NA
CDR3aa: CASSLGQGVDYGYTF
CDR3nt: TGTGCCAGCAGTTTAGGACAGGGGGTAGACTATGGCTACACCTTC